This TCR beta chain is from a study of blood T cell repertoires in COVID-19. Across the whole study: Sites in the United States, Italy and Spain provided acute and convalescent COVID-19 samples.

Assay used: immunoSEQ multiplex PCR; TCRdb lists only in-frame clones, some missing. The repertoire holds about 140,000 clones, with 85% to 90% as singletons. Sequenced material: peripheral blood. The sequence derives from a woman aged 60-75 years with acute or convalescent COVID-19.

The CDR3: CASSVGQGKVGYTF. The CDR3 DNA sequence: TGTGCCAGCAGCGTGGGGCAGGGGAAGGTTGGCTACACCTTC. The rearrangement links TRBV9 to TRBJ1-2; maybe TRBD1 (6 bases). The V and J ends lost 2 bases and 7 bases respectively, with 15 bases between them. The CDR3 extends over 14 amino acids. Germline loops: CDR1 SGDLS, CDR2 YYNGEE. Complete variable domain (other parts from reference TRBV9 and TRBJ1-2): DSGVTQTPKHLITATGQRVTLRCSPRSGDLSVYWYQQSLDQGLQFLIQYYNGEERAKGNILERFSAQQFPDLHSELNLSSLELGDSALYFCASSVGQGKVGYTFGSGTRLTVV.